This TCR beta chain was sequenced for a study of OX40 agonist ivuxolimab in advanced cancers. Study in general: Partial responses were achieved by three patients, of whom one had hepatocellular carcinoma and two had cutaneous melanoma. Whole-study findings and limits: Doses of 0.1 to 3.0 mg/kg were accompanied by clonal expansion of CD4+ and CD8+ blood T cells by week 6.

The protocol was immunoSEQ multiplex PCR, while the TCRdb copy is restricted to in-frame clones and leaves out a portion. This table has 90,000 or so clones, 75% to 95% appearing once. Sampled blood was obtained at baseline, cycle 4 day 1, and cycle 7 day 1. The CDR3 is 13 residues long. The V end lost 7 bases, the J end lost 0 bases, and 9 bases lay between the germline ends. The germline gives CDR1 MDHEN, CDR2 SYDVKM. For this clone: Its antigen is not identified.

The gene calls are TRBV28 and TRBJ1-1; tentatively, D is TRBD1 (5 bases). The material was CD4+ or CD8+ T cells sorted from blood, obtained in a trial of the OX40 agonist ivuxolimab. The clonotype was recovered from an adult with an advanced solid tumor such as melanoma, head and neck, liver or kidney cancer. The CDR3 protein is CASTGTMNTEAFF. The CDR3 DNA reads TGTGCCAGCACGGGGACCATGAACACTGAAGCTTTCTTT. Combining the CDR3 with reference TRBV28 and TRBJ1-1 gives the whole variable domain DVKVTQSSRYLVKRTGEKVFLECVQDMDHENMFWYRQDPGLGLRLIYFSYDVKMKEKGDIPEGYSVSREKKERFSLILESASTNQTSMYLCASTGTMNTEAFFGQGTRLTVV.